Below, 24 T cell receptor beta chains from the same sample are listed, as sequenced in a study of blood T cell repertoires in COVID-19. Sequenced by immunoSEQ multiplex PCR; TCRdb stores in-frame clones only, minus some. There are a few hundred thousand clones in the sample; approximately 90% occur only once, and 10% lies in the top ten. What was sequenced was peripheral blood. These receptors originate from a woman between 45 and 65 years old with COVID-19, enrolled during active disease.

This rearrangement joins TRBV5-1 to TRBJ1-2; 10 bases agree with TRBD1. V lost 5 bases to trimming and J lost 4 bases; unmatched junction nucleotides: 11. The germline CDR1 and CDR2 sequences are SGHRS and YFSETQ. The CDR3 loop spans 16 amino acids. The CDR3 loop reads CASRSTTGGISYGYTF. The CDR3 DNA sequence: TGCGCCAGCAGAAGTACGACAGGGGGCATTAGCTATGGCTACACCTTC.

V gene TRBV19 combines with J gene TRBJ1-5, with 9 bases lining up with TRBD1. Germline V gene sequence: CDR1 LNHDA, CDR2 SQIVND (reference sequence). This CDR3 spans 16 amino acids. V dropped 4 bases and J dropped 4; count of bases not matched to a gene: 8. The CDR3 DNA is TGTGCCAGTAGTAAGGGACAGGGAGAAAGGAATCAGCCCCAGCATTTT. Amino acid sequence: CASSKGQGERNQPQHF.

This clone was detected a few times. The chain is built from TRBV7-9 and TRBJ1-4, with D perhaps matching TRBD1 (6 bases). The CDR3 spans 14 residues. CDR1 SEHNR and CDR2 FQNEAQ come from the germline V gene (reference sequence). V shed 8 bases and J shed 8 bases, with 18 bases lying between them. CDR3 region: CASGSTGGREKLFF. The CDR3, as DNA: TGTGCCAGCGGTTCGACAGGAGGAAGAGAAAAACTGTTTTTT.

For the CDR3, the DNA is TGTGCCAGCAGCTTAGTGGGGACTAGCGGACAAGAGACCCAGTACTTC. Residues: CASSLVGTSGQETQYF. The chain has TRBV7-2 and TRBJ2-5, with 11 bases lining up with TRBD2. Unmatched junction bases numbered 3, after V lost 1 base and J lost 2 bases. Germline CDR1 SGHTA, CDR2 FQGNSA. This CDR3 comprises 16 residues. The full variable domain, in which reference TRBV7-2 and TRBJ2-5 provide the parts outside the CDR3, is GAGVSQSPSNKVTEKGKDVELRCDPISGHTALYWYRQSLGQGLEFLIYFQGNSAPDKSGLPSDRFSAERTGGSVSTLTIQRTQQEDSAVYLCASSLVGTSGQETQYFGPGTRLLVL.

J is TRBJ2-6 and V is TRBV5-4; TRBD1 might be the D (6 bases). Germline V CDR1 and CDR2: SGHNT, YYREEE (reference sequence). V lost 4 bases, J lost 0 bases, and 11 bases lay in between. The CDR3 extends over 16 amino acids. CDR3 protein: CASSRGQVSGANVLTF. The CDR3 DNA is TGTGCCAGCAGCCGGGGACAAGTCTCTGGGGCCAACGTCCTGACTTTC.

This sequence joins TRBV27 and TRBJ1-2; possibly TRBD1 for D (6 bases). Trimming took 3 bases from V and 8 from J, leaving 16 bases between them. The CDR3 totals 14 residues. From germline, CDR1 is MNHEY and CDR2 SMNVEV (reference sequence). For the CDR3, the DNA is TGTGCCAGCAGTTTTAGAGGGGGTGAGGGCGGCTACACCTTC. It translates to CASSFRGGEGGYTF.

The rearrangement links TRBV19 to TRBJ2-3, with 8 nucleotides matching TRBD2. After removal of 4 bases from V and 3 bases from J, the junction contained 9 bases not matched to a gene. CDR3 size: 16 residues. Germline V gene lookup returns CDR1 LNHDA and CDR2 SQIVND (reference sequence). CDR3 DNA sequence: TGTGCCAGTAGTACTATTAGCGGGGCCGGGACAGATACGCAGTATTTT. Translated: CASSTISGAGTDTQYF. Full variable domain (remainder filled in from reference TRBV19 and TRBJ2-3): DGGITQSPKYLFRKEGQNVTLSCEQNLNHDAMYWYRQDPGQGLRLIYYSQIVNDFQKGDIAEGYSVSREKKESFPLTVTSAQKNPTAFYLCASSTISGAGTDTQYFGPGTRLTVL.

The chain is built from TRBV6-5 and TRBJ1-2, with a tentative D call TRBD1 (6 bases). Trimming cost V 6 bases and J 14 bases, with 19 bases left between them. CDR1 is MNHEY, CDR2 SVGAGI, per germline. CDR3 length equals 12 residues. CDR3 nucleotides: TGTGCCAGCAGCCCCGATACCGACAGGAAGACCTTC. Its translation is CASSPDTDRKTF.

The genes are TRBV10-3 and TRBJ2-3; D not certain. In germline, CDR1 is ENHRY, CDR2 SYGVKD. The CDR3 loop spans 13 amino acids. V lost 8 bases, J lost 0 bases, and 9 bases lay in between. The CDR3 is CAIGLASTDTQYF. The DNA for the CDR3 is TGTGCCATCGGCTTGGCTAGCACAGATACGCAGTATTTT.

V and J are TRBV6-5 and TRBJ2-2, with D possibly matching TRBD1 (5 bases). Trimming pared 6 bases from V and 2 bases from J, leaving 10 bases between. Germline CDR1 is MNHEY and CDR2 is SVGAGI. This CDR3 contains 14 residues. For the CDR3, the DNA is TGTGCCAGCAGACCCGACAGAAACACCGGGGAGCTGTTTTTT. Amino acids: CASRPDRNTGELFF.

V is TRBV21-1 and J is TRBJ2-5; the table's TRBD2 call for D was not verified on the DNA. TRBV21-1 is designated a pseudogene. The CDR3 spans 17 residues. The DNA for the CDR3 is TGTGCCAGCAGCAAACCGGACCTCATAGCGGGGGGAGGTTCCCAGTACTTC. It specifies CASSKPDLIAGGGSQYF.

A single count supports this clone. The J gene is TRBJ1-2, the V gene TRBV14, with D possibly TRBD1 on 6 matching bases. The CDR3 consists of 16 residues. CDR1 is SGHDN, CDR2 FVKESK, per germline. Trimming took off 4 bases at V and 4 bases at J, with 19 bases between the two ends. The CDR3 here is CASSLHRTDYLYGYTF. In DNA form, the CDR3 reads TGTGCCAGCAGCCTCCACAGGACAGATTACCTCTATGGCTACACCTTC.

The rearrangement uses TRBV5-1 and TRBJ1-1; no clear D gene. The CDR3 is made up of 14 amino acids. The germline gives CDR1 SGHRS, CDR2 YFSETQ. V lost 4 bases to trimming and J lost 1 base, with 11 bases between them. CDR3 sequence (DNA): TGCGCCAGCAGCCCAATCGACTGGAACACTGAAGCTTTCTTT. Translating gives CASSPIDWNTEAFF.

The rearrangement links TRBV12-2 to TRBJ2-5; TRBD2 reflects the table's D call only, with no check against the DNA. TRBV12-2 is an annotated pseudogene. This CDR3 has 14 residues. CDR3 residues: CASRDASTQETQYF. Written as DNA, the CDR3 is TGTGCAAGTCGCGACGCTAGCACCCAAGAGACCCAGTACTTC.

The V gene is TRBV5-4, the J gene TRBJ2-1, with TRBD2 matching 12 bases. Per germline, CDR1 SGHNT and CDR2 YYREEE (reference sequence). The V and J ends lost 2 bases and 7 bases, in that order; junction bases with no gene match: 7. This CDR3 has 16 residues. CDR3 nucleotides: TGTGCCAGCAGCTTACGACTAGCGGGGGCCGGAAATGAGCAGTTCTTC. It codes for CASSLRLAGAGNEQFF.

This clone was observed once. This chain links TRBV4-1 with TRBJ2-1, with a tentative D call TRBD1 (6 bases). The CDR3 is made up of 15 amino acids. CDR1 is MGHRA, CDR2 YSYEKL, per germline. V was pared by 4 bases and J by 4 bases, with 14 bases between. CDR3 in amino acids: CASSLSSDRYNEQFF. CDR3 DNA: TGCGCCAGCAGCCTCTCGTCGGACAGATACAATGAGCAGTTCTTC.

The rearrangement links TRBV13 to TRBJ2-7; TRBD1 aligns across 10 bases. The CDR3 spans 13 residues. V gave up 5 bases and J gave up 3 bases; unmatched junction bases: 1. Per germline, CDR1 PRHDT and CDR2 FYEKMQ (reference sequence). The CDR3 reads CASSGTGDYEQYF. DNA for the CDR3: TGTGCCAGCAGCGGGACAGGGGACTACGAGCAGTACTTC.

The chain combines TRBV7-2 with TRBJ2-1; tentatively, D is TRBD1 (6 bases). The germline V gene has CDR1 SGHTA and CDR2 FQGNSA. The V end was cut by 4 bases, the J end by 3 bases, with 10 bases between. CDR3 length: 14 residues. The CDR3 spells CASSSRDNYNEQFF. DNA for the CDR3: TGTGCCAGCAGCTCCCGGGACAACTACAATGAGCAGTTCTTC.

The chain has TRBV5-4 and TRBJ2-1, with 10 bases aligning to TRBD2. This CDR3 comprises 15 residues. Trimming at V came to 5 bases and at J to 5 bases, leaving 7 bases not matched to a gene. From germline, CDR1 is SGHNT and CDR2 YYREEE (reference sequence). This chain's CDR3 is CASSRGLAANNEQFF. CDR3 DNA: TGTGCCAGCAGTCGCGGACTAGCGGCTAACAATGAGCAGTTCTTC. The whole variable domain, filled in from reference TRBV5-4 and TRBJ2-1, reads ETGVTQSPTHLIKTRGQQVTLRCSSQSGHNTVSWYQQALGQGPQFIFQYYREEENGRGNFPPRFSGLQFPNYSSELNVNALELDDSALYLCASSRGLAANNEQFFGPGTRLTVL.

The genes are TRBV19 and TRBJ1-1; 8 nucleotides agree with TRBD1. Germline V gene data show CDR1 as LNHDA and CDR2 as SQIVND (reference sequence). Trimming at V came to 5 bases and at J to 5 bases, leaving 7 bases not matched to a gene. This CDR3 contains 14 residues. The CDR3 bases are TGTGCCAGTAGTCCACAGGGGGGCTCAACTGAAGCTTTCTTT. It is translated as CASSPQGGSTEAFF.

This chain connects TRBV5-6 to TRBJ2-3, with D possibly TRBD2 on 5 matching bases. V was shortened by 2 bases and J by 6 bases, with 16 bases between the two germline ends. The CDR3 is 15 amino acids. Per the germline V gene, CDR1 is SGHDT and CDR2 is YYEEEE. In DNA form, the CDR3 reads TGTGCCAGCAGCTTAGGTACGGGAATAGGGGATACGCAGTATTTT. Translated: CASSLGTGIGDTQYF.

This chain uses TRBV29-1 with TRBJ2-5; 8 bases fit TRBD2. V trimming: 6 bases; J trimming: 4 bases; junction bases outside the gene matches: 4. The CDR3 spans 12 residues. The germline V gene encodes CDR1 SQVTM and CDR2 ANQGSEA. CDR3 nucleotide sequence: TGCAGCGTCAGCGGGGGAGTAGAGACCCAGTACTTC. Translating gives CSVSGGVETQYF.

This clone was seen only a few times. V is TRBV25-1 and J is TRBJ2-7; maybe TRBD2 (6 bases). The CDR3 extends over 15 amino acids. V was cut by 3 bases and J by 0 bases, with 12 bases left in between. CDR1 MGHDK and CDR2 SYGVNS come from the germline V gene. The CDR3 protein is CASSDPGLGSYEQYF. In DNA form, the CDR3 reads TGTGCCAGCAGTGATCCGGGACTTGGCTCCTACGAGCAGTACTTC.

The rearrangement joins TRBV5-1 to TRBJ2-2; TRBD1 agrees at 9 bases. J gave up 7 bases and V 2 bases, and 3 bases lay outside the gene matches. The CDR3 is 14 residues long. CDR1 SGHRS and CDR2 YFSETQ come from the germline V gene. CDR3 DNA sequence: TGCGCCAGCAGCTTACAGGGGGCTGACGGGGAGCTGTTTTTT. Translating gives CASSLQGADGELFF. The full variable domain, in which reference TRBV5-1 and TRBJ2-2 provide the parts outside the CDR3, is KAGVTQTPRYLIKTRGQQVTLSCSPISGHRSVSWYQQTPGQGLQFLFEYFSETQRNKGNFPGRFSGRQFSNSRSEMNVSTLELGDSALYLCASSLQGADGELFFGEGSRLTVL.